A selection of T cell receptor beta chains follows, all from one sample in a study of blood T cells in healthy people across ages. A single record per CDR3 protein comes from TCRdb applying MiXCR to the 5' RACE reads. This repertoire shows fewer than 2,000,000 distinct CDR3 sequences, approximately 40% found once; its top ten account for 23%. The sequenced material came from blood. These receptors came from a human donor in good health. Each CDR3 is given with its conserved first and last residue. A D gene is named only where the DNA matches it firmly. For some rows the clone size is stated as once, few or many, or as a class when expanded; others skip it.

CASSPRVGSYEQYF | TGTGCCAGCAGTCCGAGGGTCGGATCCTACGAGCAGTACTTC | - | TRBJ2-7 | few | TRBV27
CASSRETTEINYGYTF | TGTGCCAGCAGCCGCGAAACTACAGAGATTAACTATGGCTACACCTTC | - | TRBJ1-2 | few | TRBV7-9
CSVFWSDSGANVLTF | TGCAGCGTCTTTTGGTCAGACTCTGGGGCCAACGTCCTGACTTTC | - | TRBJ2-6 | - | TRBV29-1
CASSSGGTWGYTF | TGTGCCAGCAGCTCAGGGGGAACGTGGGGCTACACCTTC | TRBD1 | TRBJ1-2 | once | TRBV5-5
CASSHRQTGELFF | TGTGCCAGCAGCCATAGACAGACCGGGGAGCTGTTTTTT | - | TRBJ2-2 | - | TRBV7-2
CASSLAGTNLYGYTF | TGCGCCAGCAGCTTGGCCGGGACCAACCTTTATGGCTACACCTTC | - | TRBJ1-2 | few | TRBV5-1
CSAMGQGARGEQYF | TGCAGTGCTATGGGACAGGGGGCAAGGGGCGAGCAGTACTTC | TRBD1 | TRBJ2-7 | many | TRBV20-1
CASSISGITEAFF | TGCGCCAGCAGCATCTCCGGGATCACTGAAGCTTTCTTT | - | TRBJ1-1 | - | TRBV5-1
CASSPPGGGTDTPYF | TGTGCCAGCAGCCCGCCTGGAGGGGGGACAGATACGCCGTATTTT | - | TRBJ2-3 | - | TRBV7-9
CASSLFQGNTEAFF | TGCGCCAGCAGCTTGTTTCAAGGGAACACTGAAGCTTTCTTT | - | TRBJ1-1 | once | TRBV5-1
CSASEGVVDTQYF | TGCAGTGCTAGTGAGGGGGTTGTGGATACGCAGTATTTT | - | TRBJ2-3 | - | TRBV20-1
CASRETGGHQPQHF | TGTGCCAGCAGGGAGACAGGCGGGCATCAGCCCCAGCATTTT | - | TRBJ1-5 | few | TRBV6-1
CASSLGQGVLYGYTF | TGTGCCAGCAGTTTGGGACAGGGGGTCCTCTATGGCTACACCTTC | TRBD1 | TRBJ1-2 | many | TRBV12-3/TRBV12-4
CASSPHQGGGDGYTF | TGTGCCAGCAGTCCCCACCAAGGGGGGGGCGATGGCTACACCTTC | - | TRBJ1-2 | few | TRBV12-3/TRBV12-4
CASSLVSDPMNTEAFF | TGTGCCAGCAGCTTGGTGTCAGATCCCATGAACACTGAAGCTTTCTTT | - | TRBJ1-1 | - | TRBV5-5
CASSQTEVYEQYF | TGCGCCAGCAGCCAGACAGAAGTCTACGAGCAGTACTTC | - | TRBJ2-7 | - | TRBV5-1
CASSPTRENTGELFF | TGTGCCAGCAGCCCCACGCGGGAAAACACCGGGGAGCTGTTTTTT | - | TRBJ2-2 | - | TRBV7-2
CGVGKKEDTQYF | TGCGGCGTCGGGAAGAAGGAAGATACGCAGTATTTT | - | TRBJ2-3 | - | TRBV29-1
CAISDGTGNSNQPQHF | TGTGCCATCAGTGATGGAACAGGGAATAGCAATCAGCCCCAGCATTTT | - | TRBJ1-5 | - | TRBV10-3
CASSLTTGANYGYTF | TGCGCCAGCAGCCTAACGACAGGCGCTAACTATGGCTACACCTTC | - | TRBJ1-2 | many | TRBV4-3
CASRIEGGSSYGYTF | TGCGCCAGCAGGATTGAGGGAGGTTCTTCGTATGGCTACACCTTC | - | TRBJ1-2 | - | TRBV5-1
CASSVRDRSTYSNQPQHF | TGTGCCAGCAGCGTTAGGGACAGGTCAACTTATAGCAATCAGCCCCAGCATTTT | TRBD1 | TRBJ1-5 | few | TRBV9
CASSPPPGRLETQYF | TGTGCCAGCAGCCCCCCCCCGGGGCGTTTAGAGACCCAGTACTTC | - | TRBJ2-5 | - | TRBV6-6
CASSLDGTGMTVVYEQYF | TGTGCCAGCAGCTTAGACGGTACAGGGATGACCGTCGTTTACGAGCAGTACTTC | - | TRBJ2-7 | - | TRBV7-2
CASRSGAGEQYF | TGTGCCAGCCGGTCGGGGGCCGGAGAGCAGTACTTC | - | TRBJ2-7 | few | TRBV6-5
CAISGLAVGTDTQYF | TGTGCCATCAGTGGACTAGCGGTCGGCACAGATACGCAGTATTTT | TRBD2 | TRBJ2-3 | - | TRBV10-3
CASSALGRPTF | TGTGCCAGCAGTGCCCTGGGGAGACCCACCTTC | - | TRBJ1-2 | few | TRBV2
CASLNLGQGHNSPLHF | TGTGCCAGCCTCAACCTTGGACAGGGGCATAATTCACCCCTCCACTTT | TRBD1 | TRBJ1-6 | - | TRBV6-5
CASSARLHNEQFF | TGTGCCAGCAGCGCCCGCCTTCACAATGAGCAGTTCTTC | - | TRBJ2-1 | - | TRBV9
CASSLEPLVGGSYEQYF | TGTGCCAGCAGCTTAGAACCCCTTGTAGGGGGGTCCTACGAGCAGTACTTC | - | TRBJ2-7 | - | TRBV7-6
CASSWSRAGETQYF | TGTGCCAGCAGCTGGTCCAGGGCCGGAGAGACCCAGTACTTC | - | TRBJ2-5 | - | TRBV11-2
CASSYSGRMEKPFF | TGTGCCAGCAGCTACTCAGGGCGCATGGAAAAACCGTTTTTT | - | TRBJ1-4 | - | TRBV5-5
CASSYAGANEQFF | TGTGCCAGCAGTTACGCAGGGGCTAATGAGCAGTTCTTC | - | TRBJ2-1 | few | TRBV6-5
CSVEDGGASDEQFF | TGCAGCGTTGAAGACGGGGGGGCCAGCGATGAGCAGTTCTTC | TRBD2 | TRBJ2-1 | few | TRBV29-1
CASSQDNGLGEQYF | TGCGCCAGCAGCCAGGACAATGGGCTCGGAGAGCAGTACTTC | - | TRBJ2-7 | once | TRBV4-3
CASSYRSFSTDTQYF | TGTGCCAGCAGCTACCGGTCTTTCAGCACAGATACGCAGTATTTT | - | TRBJ2-3 | - | TRBV7-2
CAISEGLHEQYF | TGTGCCATCAGTGAGGGACTGCACGAGCAGTACTTC | - | TRBJ2-7 | few | TRBV10-3
CSAPREGTEAFF | TGCAGTGCTCCCAGGGAGGGCACTGAAGCTTTCTTT | - | TRBJ1-1 | - | TRBV20-1
CASSPPRQIHTEAFF | TGTGCCAGCAGTCCCCCCCGGCAGATCCACACTGAAGCTTTCTTT | - | TRBJ1-1 | once | TRBV27
CASSNYRDRVDEQFF | TGTGCCAGCAGCAATTATCGGGACAGGGTGGATGAGCAGTTCTTC | TRBD1 | TRBJ2-1 | - | TRBV7-6
CASSLVVSFSFTDTQYF | TGTGCCAGCAGCTTAGTTGTCTCATTTAGTTTCACAGATACGCAGTATTTT | - | TRBJ2-3 | - | TRBV7-9
CASSPTGSVGPQHF | TGTGCCAGCAGCCCAACAGGGAGCGTGGGGCCCCAGCATTTT | - | TRBJ1-5 | - | TRBV12-3/TRBV12-4
CASRKAGVVTDTQYF | TGTGCCAGCAGGAAAGCGGGGGTGGTCACAGATACGCAGTATTTT | TRBD2 | TRBJ2-3 | once | TRBV2
CSASRAQGSVYGYTF | TGCAGTGCTAGTCGGGCGCAGGGTTCAGTCTATGGCTACACCTTC | - | TRBJ1-2 | - | TRBV20-1
CASSCRNGQGQQWYQPQHF | TGTGCCAGCAGTTGCAGGAACGGACAGGGGCAGCAGTGGTATCAGCCCCAGCATTTT | TRBD1 | TRBJ1-5 | - | TRBV6-2/TRBV6-3
CASTERRASTDTQYF | TGTGCCAGCACCGAAAGGCGGGCTAGCACAGATACGCAGTATTTT | - | TRBJ2-3 | - | TRBV2
CASSLYGTGKNTEAFF | TGTGCCAGCAGCCTGTATGGGACAGGGAAGAACACTGAAGCTTTCTTT | TRBD1 | TRBJ1-1 | - | TRBV3-1
CASSYDVRSYNEQFF | TGTGCCAGCAGCTATGACGTGCGATCCTACAATGAGCAGTTCTTC | - | TRBJ2-1 | few | TRBV5-5
CASSLLRAENTGELFF | TGTGCCAGCAGCTTACTTAGGGCAGAAAACACCGGGGAGCTGTTTTTT | - | TRBJ2-2 | - | TRBV7-2
CASSQEGRFTEAFF | TGCGCCAGCAGCCAAGAAGGAAGGTTCACTGAAGCTTTCTTT | - | TRBJ1-1 | few | TRBV4-3
CASSLAGPTRDTQYF | TGTGCCAGCAGCTTAGCGGGGCCGACCAGGGATACGCAGTATTTT | - | TRBJ2-3 | - | TRBV7-2
CASSVDRVTETQYF | TGTGCCAGCAGCGTAGACAGGGTAACAGAGACCCAGTACTTC | TRBD1 | TRBJ2-5 | few | TRBV7-8
CASSLDGGREQFF | TGTGCCAGCAGCTTAGACGGGGGGCGTGAGCAGTTCTTC | - | TRBJ2-1 | few | TRBV7-9
CSGAREQYF | TGCAGTGGCGCTCGCGAGCAGTACTTC | - | TRBJ2-7 | - | TRBV20-1
CASSLSLTIPDGYTF | TGTGCCAGCAGCTTATCCCTTACAATTCCCGACGGCTACACCTTC | - | TRBJ1-2 | - | TRBV7-9
CSARITKRTGVNYGYTF | TGCAGTGCTCGCATTACAAAAAGGACAGGGGTTAACTATGGCTACACCTTC | TRBD1 | TRBJ1-2 | few | TRBV20-1
CASSRDGTGDEKLFF | TGTGCCAGCAGTAGGGACGGGACAGGGGATGAAAAACTGTTTTTT | TRBD1 | TRBJ1-4 | - | TRBV5-5
CATRQGGTEAFF | TGTGCCACCCGACAGGGTGGCACTGAAGCTTTCTTT | TRBD1 | TRBJ1-1 | few | TRBV6-1